This T cell receptor beta chain originates from a study of cytomegalovirus exposure and HLA in healthy donors. Primers for the PCR totalled 60 Vbeta and 13 Jbeta. Data came from immunoSEQ multiplex PCR; TCRdb stores just in-frame clones and leaves some out. The repertoire shows 200,000 to 250,000 clones; the top ten hold more than 0.75%. Germline values: CDR1 MGHDK, CDR2 SYGVNS. After removal of 4 bases from V and 2 bases from J, the junction contained 8 bases not matched to a gene. The CDR3 consists of 15 residues. This clonotype originated in a young woman in good health and CMV-seropositive. The J gene is TRBJ2-7, the V gene TRBV25-1, with 7 bases fitting TRBD2. Sequencing used PBMCs. This chain's CDR3 is CASSGLGGGPYEQYF. CDR3 sequence (DNA): TGTGCCAGCAGTGGGCTTGGGGGAGGGCCCTACGAGCAGTACTTC.